This T cell receptor (beta chain) comes out of a study of cytomegalovirus exposure and HLA in healthy donors. General study findings and limits: A missense DCLRE1C variant was associated with V- and J-gene trimming of TCR beta chains in a later analysis, and an independent cohort replicated the association. A classifier reportedly called cytomegalovirus status with high sensitivity and specificity. It emerged from a later analysis that several of the most significant clusters appeared to be linked to common viral pathogens.

V lost 1 base and J lost 9, with 16 bases in between. The CDR3 runs to 15 residues. The germline V gene encodes CDR1 LGHNA and CDR2 YSLEER. On this clone: Its antigen is currently unknown.

60 Vbeta and 13 Jbeta primers were used in PCR. Clones were read by immunoSEQ multiplex PCR, and TCRdb kept only the in-frame ones, dropping some. The data show under 150,000 clones, around 78% seen once. Input material: PBMCs. This sequence joins TRBV4-3 and TRBJ2-1; D is uncertain. The source of this sequence is a woman in her forties in good health and CMV-seronegative. CDR3 residues: CASSQVGLTVGEQFF. CDR3 DNA: TGCGCCAGCAGCCAAGTTGGGCTTACCGTGGGTGAGCAGTTCTTC.